This is a list of T cell receptor beta chains from one sample in a study of blood T cell repertoires in COVID-19. Data came from immunoSEQ multiplex PCR; TCRdb stores just in-frame clones and leaves some out. The sample holds some 270,000 clones, 80% to 90% seen once. Sequencing was performed on PBMCs or T cells enriched from blood (not recorded which). The receptors come from a woman aged 45-60 years who had been exposed to COVID-19. The CDR3 runs from the conserved cysteine through the conserved F or W. Each record gives: J gene, clone size, D gene, V gene, CDR3 protein, CDR3 DNA. D genes are given only for firm matches. Clone size appears in some rows only: once, few, many, or a class for an expanded clone.

TRBJ1-2 | . | . | TRBV12-5 | CASGLGGQTHNYGYTF | TGTGCTAGTGGTTTGGGCGGACAGACCCATAACTATGGCTACACCTTC
TRBJ2-5 | . | . | TRBV20-1 | CSGRGQETQYF | TGCAGTGGACGGGGCCAAGAGACCCAGTACTTC
TRBJ1-2 | . | . | TRBV7-9 | CASSLSSELLGQLGYGYTF | TGTGCCAGCAGCTTATCGTCAGAACTACTTGGACAACTTGGCTATGGCTACACCTTC
TRBJ1-2 | . | . | TRBV9 | CASSQLPGGANYGYTF | TGTGCCAGCAGCCAGCTCCCCGGGGGAGCTAACTATGGCTACACCTTC
TRBJ1-2 | . | TRBD1 | TRBV12-3/TRBV12-4 | CASSYVRGNGYTF | TGTGCCAGCAGTTACGTCAGGGGGAATGGCTACACCTTC
TRBJ1-1 | once | TRBD1 | TRBV19 | CASSSRQGLHSTEAFF | TGTGCCAGTAGTAGTCGACAGGGGCTGCACTCCACTGAAGCTTTCTTT
TRBJ2-2 | . | . | TRBV19 | CASSMRENGELFF | TGTGCCAGTAGTATGAGGGAAAACGGGGAGCTGTTTTTT
TRBJ2-7 | few | . | TRBV21-1 | CASAWRPGGYEQYF | TGTGCCAGCGCTTGGCGACCGGGGGGCTACGAGCAGTACTTC
TRBJ2-2 | . | . | TRBV12-3/TRBV12-4 | CASTWRDTGELFF | TGTGCCAGCACCTGGAGGGACACCGGGGAGCTGTTTTTT
TRBJ1-4 | . | . | TRBV11-2 | CASSSRNGEKLFF | TGTGCCAGCAGCTCGAGGAATGGTGAAAAACTGTTTTTT
TRBJ2-2 | . | . | TRBV18 | CASSPLQDTGELFF | TGTGCCAGCTCACCGCTACAGGACACCGGGGAGCTGTTTTTT
TRBJ2-2 | . | TRBD2 | TRBV9 | CASSASGGARELFF | TGTGCCAGCAGCGCCAGCGGGGGGGCCAGGGAGCTGTTTTTT
TRBJ2-1 | . | . | TRBV24-1 | CAAGETGRDEQFF | TGTGCCGCAGGGGAAACAGGAAGAGATGAGCAGTTCTTC
TRBJ2-3 | . | . | TRBV2 | CASSPDFPDTQYF | TGTGCCAGCAGCCCGGACTTCCCAGATACGCAGTATTTT
TRBJ2-1 | . | TRBD1 | TRBV3-1/TRBV3-2 | CASSQVQGAGEQFF | TGTGCCAGCAGCCAGGTACAGGGGGCCGGTGAGCAGTTCTTC
TRBJ1-3 | few | . | TRBV10-3 | CATQRGNNGGNTIYF | TGTGCCACTCAACGGGGGAATAACGGTGGAAACACCATATATTTT
TRBJ2-3 | . | . | TRBV6-5 | CASSYGARGRTDTQYF | TGTGCCAGCAGTTACGGGGCCAGGGGACGGACAGATACGCAGTATTTT
TRBJ1-5 | . | TRBD1 | TRBV19 | CASSIGGGEGQPQHF | TGTGCCAGTAGTATCGGAGGGGGCGAAGGCCAGCCCCAGCATTTT
TRBJ1-3 | . | TRBD1 | TRBV28 | CASSSPGQPSGNTIYF | TGTGCCAGCAGTTCCCCGGGACAGCCTTCTGGAAACACCATATATTTT
TRBJ2-1 | . | TRBD1 | TRBV6-1 | CASSEVGRTGIGEQFF | TGTGCCAGCAGTGAAGTAGGACGGACAGGGATCGGCGAGCAGTTCTTC
TRBJ2-5 | . | . | TRBV7-9 | CASSLGAVFETQYF | TGTGCCAGCAGCTTAGGGGCAGTGTTTGAGACCCAGTACTTC
TRBJ2-1 | . | . | TRBV7-5 | CARSFEYAASSYNEQFF | TGTGCCAGAAGCTTCGAGTACGCCGCGAGCTCCTACAATGAGCAGTTCTTC
TRBJ1-1 | few | . | TRBV2 | CASSPSRPLNTEAFF | TGTGCCAGCAGTCCTAGCAGGCCTTTGAACACTGAAGCTTTCTTT
TRBJ1-1 | . | TRBD1 | TRBV7-3 | CASSVEGQGNTEAFF | TGTGCCAGCAGCGTAGAAGGACAGGGGAACACTGAAGCTTTCTTT
TRBJ2-3 | . | TRBD2 | TRBV27 | CASSPTSGTDTQYF | TGTGCCAGCAGTCCGACTAGCGGGACAGATACGCAGTATTTT
TRBJ1-6 | . | TRBD1 | TRBV7-8 | CASSSGQVISPLHF | TGTGCCAGCAGCTCGGGACAGGTGATTTCACCCCTCCACTTT
TRBJ2-1 | once | TRBD1 | TRBV27 | CASRKPGQGSNNEQFF | TGTGCCAGCAGAAAACCGGGACAGGGTAGTAACAATGAGCAGTTCTTC
TRBJ2-7 | . | TRBD1 | TRBV6-1 | CASSEWGTGGYEQYF | TGTGCCAGCAGTGAATGGGGGACAGGGGGCTACGAGCAGTACTTC
TRBJ1-3 | . | . | TRBV28 | CASSLSPYAGNTIYF | TGTGCCAGCAGTTTATCGCCCTATGCGGGAAACACCATATATTTT
TRBJ2-1 | . | . | TRBV27 | CASSLVQDSYNEQFF | TGTGCCAGCAGTTTAGTGCAGGACTCCTACAATGAGCAGTTCTTC
TRBJ2-3 | . | TRBD2 | TRBV5-4 | CASSLASGGATDTQYF | TGTGCCAGCAGCTTGGCGTCCGGGGGGGCCACAGATACGCAGTATTTT
TRBJ1-2 | few | TRBD1 | TRBV20-1 | CSASQDRVYGYTF | TGCAGTGCTAGTCAGGACAGGGTCTATGGCTACACCTTC
TRBJ1-2 | . | TRBD1 | TRBV6-6 | CASGRPGTGLGDGYTF | TGTGCCAGCGGTCGACCGGGGACAGGGCTGGGTGATGGCTACACCTTC
TRBJ2-7 | . | . | TRBV21-1 | CASSKERWSSYEQYF | TGTGCCAGCAGCAAAGAAAGGTGGAGCTCCTACGAGCAGTACTTC
TRBJ2-1 | . | TRBD1 | TRBV6-5 | CASSTRDRTEQFF | TGTGCCAGCAGTACCCGGGACAGGACTGAGCAGTTCTTC
TRBJ1-1 | . | . | TRBV2 | CASSEPSGNTEAFF | TGTGCCAGCAGTGAACCTTCAGGGAACACTGAAGCTTTCTTT
TRBJ1-1 | . | TRBD1 | TRBV18 | CASSPSGGPLNTEAFF | TGTGCCAGCTCACCTTCAGGGGGCCCTTTGAACACTGAAGCTTTCTTT
TRBJ1-2 | . | . | TRBV14 | CASSQAQHYGYTF | TGTGCCAGCAGCCAAGCACAGCACTATGGCTACACCTTC
TRBJ2-5 | . | TRBD2 | TRBV6-6 | CASRAGDPRETQYF | TGTGCCAGCAGGGCGGGGGACCCCCGAGAGACCCAGTACTTC